A single sample is the source of the 10 T cell receptor beta chains below, sequenced in a study of human T cells and chemical hapten exposure. Time point specified: patch test 1, 2 weeks after DPC sensitization. Treatment noted: therapeutic diphenylcyclopropenone sensitization with weekly scalp DPC. TCRdb analysed the RACE reads with MiXCR anew, one entry per CDR3 protein. The table has about 380,000 distinct CDR3 sequences, nearly 5% seen once; the top ten hold 2% to 2.5%. Sequenced here: whole blood, sampled in connection with sensitization to the hapten diphenylcyclopropenone (DPC). All receptors come from a woman aged 45-59 years with alopecia areata. Some clones in this sample may be carry-over from other donors' samples.

In its sample, this clonotype was seen many times. The rearrangement links TRBV12-3 or TRBV12-4 to TRBJ2-1; D not certain. The CDR3 contains 11 residues. The V end was cut by 4 bases, the J end by 9 bases, with 7 bases between. The CDR3 protein is CASSSSGEQFF. In DNA, the CDR3 is TGTGCCAGCAGTTCCTCCGGTGAGCAGTTCTTC.

Details on this clonotype: At one end the junction does not follow the germline gene, possibly because of a read error. The chain employs TRBV7-9 and TRBJ2-7, with D perhaps being TRBD1 or TRBD2 (5 bases each). The germline V gene encodes CDR1 SEHNR and CDR2 FQNEAQ (reference sequence). The CDR3 covers 12 residues. This CDR3 is CASSLVGTEEYF. Here the CDR3 DNA reads TGTGCCAGCAGCTTAGTCGGGACCGAGGAGTACTTC.

This clonotype occurred many times. The rearrangement links TRBV18 to TRBJ2-3; D is perhaps TRBD1 (5 bases). From germline, CDR1 is KGHSH and CDR2 LQKENI. The V and J ends lost 1 base and 0 bases respectively, with 11 bases between them. The CDR3 covers 16 residues. This chain's CDR3 is CASSPLAGLSTDTQYF. Written as DNA, the CDR3 is TGTGCCAGCTCACCACTGGCAGGGCTGAGCACAGATACGCAGTATTTT.

In its sample, this clonotype was seen a few times. The genes are TRBV10-3 and TRBJ2-7; tentatively, D is TRBD1 (5 bases). Trimming removed 6 bases from V and 3 bases from J, with 12 bases in between. Germline V gene data show CDR1 as ENHRY and CDR2 as SYGVKD. This CDR3 is 13 amino acids long. CDR3 loop: CAIRAEGVYEQYF. CDR3 bases: TGTGCCATCAGGGCGGAAGGGGTCTACGAGCAGTACTTC.

This clonotype appeared a few times. The rearrangement joins TRBV7-9 to TRBJ2-5, with D possibly matching TRBD2 (5 bases). The germline V gene encodes CDR1 SEHNR and CDR2 FQNEAQ (reference sequence). Trimming took 0 bases from V and 3 from J, leaving 11 bases between them. This CDR3 spans 15 amino acids. As DNA, the CDR3 is TGTGCCAGCAGCTTAGCGGGGAGAATCGAAGAGACCCAGTACTTC. Residues: CASSLAGRIEETQYF. The full variable domain, in which reference TRBV7-9 and TRBJ2-5 provide the parts outside the CDR3, is DTGVSQNPRHKITKRGQNVTFRCDPISEHNRLYWYRQTLGQGPEFLTYFQNEAQLEKSRLLSDRFSAERPKGSFSTLEIQRTEQGDSAMYLCASSLAGRIEETQYFGPGTRLLVL.

There are many counts of this clonotype. V is TRBV6-2 or TRBV6-3 and J is TRBJ2-7; TRBD2 matches at 11 bases. CDR1 is MNHEY, CDR2 SVGEGT, per germline. The junction had 10 bases not matched to a gene; V was cut back by 5 bases and J by 7 bases. This CDR3 has 15 residues. The CDR3 DNA reads TGTGCCAGCAGTAAGGGACTAGCGGATACCTGGGAGCAGTACTTC. Protein sequence: CASSKGLADTWEQYF.

This clonotype came up a few times. The rearrangement joins TRBV6-2 or TRBV6-3 to TRBJ2-1, with 9 positions matching TRBD2. The J segment lost 14 bases and the V segment lost 8 bases, leaving 10 bases of the junction unmatched. This CDR3 has 12 residues. The germline CDR1 and CDR2 sequences are MNHEY and SVGEGT. CDR3 sequence: CASGHLAGPKFF. The CDR3, as DNA: TGTGCCAGCGGACACCTAGCGGGGCCGAAGTTCTTC.

This clonotype has ten or more counts. The chain employs TRBV5-1 and TRBJ2-5; 11 bases agree with TRBD2. The V and J ends lost 2 bases and 5 bases, in that order; junction bases with no gene match: 5. CDR3 length: 15 amino acids. The germline gives CDR1 SGHRS, CDR2 YFSETQ. This CDR3 is CASSFGSGRGETQYF. The CDR3 DNA reads as TGCGCCAGCAGCTTCGGTAGCGGGAGGGGCGAGACCCAGTACTTC.

This clonotype came up many times. J is TRBJ2-3 and V is TRBV10-3; D is unresolved. Trimming left V 4 bases short and J 5 bases short, with 4 bases between. The V gene's germline CDR1 is ENHRY and CDR2 SYGVKD. The CDR3 runs 11 residues. Written as DNA, the CDR3 is TGTGCCATCAGTGGAGGAGATACGCAGTATTTT. Translated: CAISGGDTQYF.

In its sample, this clonotype was seen many times. DNA of the CDR3: TGCGCCAGCAGCTCACGTTATAGCAATCAGCCCCAGCATTTT. Protein product: CASSSRYSNQPQHF. The gene calls are TRBV5-1 and TRBJ1-5; no firm D call. Trimming removed 3 bases from V and 0 bases from J, with 7 bases in between. The V gene's germline CDR1 is SGHRS and CDR2 YFSETQ. The CDR3 extends over 14 amino acids.